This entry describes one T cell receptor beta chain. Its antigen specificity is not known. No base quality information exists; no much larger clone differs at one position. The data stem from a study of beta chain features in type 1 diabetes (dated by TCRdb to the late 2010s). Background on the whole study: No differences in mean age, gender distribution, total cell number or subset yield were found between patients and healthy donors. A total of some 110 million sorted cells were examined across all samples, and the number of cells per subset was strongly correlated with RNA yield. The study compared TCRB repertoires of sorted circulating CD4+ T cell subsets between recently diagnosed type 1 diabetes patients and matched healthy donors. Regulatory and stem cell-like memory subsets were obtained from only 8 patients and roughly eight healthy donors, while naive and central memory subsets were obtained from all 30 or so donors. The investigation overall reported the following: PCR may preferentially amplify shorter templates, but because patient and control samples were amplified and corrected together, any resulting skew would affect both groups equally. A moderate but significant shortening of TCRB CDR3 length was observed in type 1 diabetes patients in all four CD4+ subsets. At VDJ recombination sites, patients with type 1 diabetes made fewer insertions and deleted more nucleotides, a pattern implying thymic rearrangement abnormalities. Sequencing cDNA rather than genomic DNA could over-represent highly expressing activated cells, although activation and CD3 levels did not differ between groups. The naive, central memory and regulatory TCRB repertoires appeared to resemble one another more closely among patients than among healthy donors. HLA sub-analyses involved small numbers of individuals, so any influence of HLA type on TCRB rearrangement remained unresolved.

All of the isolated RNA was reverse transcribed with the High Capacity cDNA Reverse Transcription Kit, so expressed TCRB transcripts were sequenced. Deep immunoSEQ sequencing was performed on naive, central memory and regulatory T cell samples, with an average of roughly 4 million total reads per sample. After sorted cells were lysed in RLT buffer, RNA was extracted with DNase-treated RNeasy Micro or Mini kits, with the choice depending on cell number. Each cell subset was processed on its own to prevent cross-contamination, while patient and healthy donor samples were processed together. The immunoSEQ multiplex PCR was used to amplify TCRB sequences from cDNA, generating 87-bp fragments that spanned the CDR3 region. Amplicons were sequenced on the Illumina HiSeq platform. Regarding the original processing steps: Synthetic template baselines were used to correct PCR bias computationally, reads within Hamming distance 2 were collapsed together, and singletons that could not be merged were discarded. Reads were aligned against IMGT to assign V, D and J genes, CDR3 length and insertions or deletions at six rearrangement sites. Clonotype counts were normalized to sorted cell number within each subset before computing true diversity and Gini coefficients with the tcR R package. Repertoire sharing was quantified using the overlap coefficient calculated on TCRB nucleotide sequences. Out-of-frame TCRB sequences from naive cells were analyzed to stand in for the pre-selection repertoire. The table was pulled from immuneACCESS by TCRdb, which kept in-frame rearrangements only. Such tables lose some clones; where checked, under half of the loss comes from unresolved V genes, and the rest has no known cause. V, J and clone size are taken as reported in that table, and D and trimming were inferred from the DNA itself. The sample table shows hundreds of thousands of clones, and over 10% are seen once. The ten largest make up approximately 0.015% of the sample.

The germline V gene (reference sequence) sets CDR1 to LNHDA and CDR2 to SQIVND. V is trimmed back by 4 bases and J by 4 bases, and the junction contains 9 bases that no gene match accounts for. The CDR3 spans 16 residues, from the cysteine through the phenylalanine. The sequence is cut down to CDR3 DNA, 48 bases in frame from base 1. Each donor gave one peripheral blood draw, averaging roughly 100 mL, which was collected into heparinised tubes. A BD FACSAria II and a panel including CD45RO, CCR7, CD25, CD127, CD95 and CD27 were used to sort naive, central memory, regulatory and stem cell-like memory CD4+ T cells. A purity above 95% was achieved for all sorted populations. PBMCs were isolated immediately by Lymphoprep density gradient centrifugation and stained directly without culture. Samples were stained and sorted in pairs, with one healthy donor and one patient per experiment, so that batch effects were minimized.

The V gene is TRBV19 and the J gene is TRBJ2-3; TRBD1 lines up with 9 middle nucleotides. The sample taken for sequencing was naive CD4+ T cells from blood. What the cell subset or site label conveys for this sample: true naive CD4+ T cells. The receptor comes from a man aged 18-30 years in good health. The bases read TGTGCCAGTAGTAAAACGGGACAGGGAGGCCCAGATACGCAGTATTTT. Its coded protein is CASSKTGQGGPDTQYF.